The clone carrying this T cell receptor beta chain was found a few times. The time point denotes: persistent/refractory GD, antithyroid drugs over 5 years with positive TRAb. RNA extracted from PBMCs served as the sequencing template. This sample is part of a study of regulatory T cells in long-lasting Graves disease. Study-level background: Over-5-year antithyroid drug use with positive TSH receptor antibodies defined persistent Graves' disease in the study.

CDR3 length: 15 residues. Germline-derived CDR1 and CDR2 are MNHNS and SASEGT. V trimming: 8 bases; J trimming: 0 bases; junction bases outside the gene matches: 10. Arm-PCR of CDR3 regions and iRepertoire HTBI primers were the basis on which TCR beta libraries were built. TCRdb called the multiplex PCR reads again in MiXCR, with one record for every CDR3 protein. This table holds 400,000 to 500,000 distinct CDR3 sequences, 20% to 25% found once. The chain employs TRBV6-1 and TRBJ2-7, with 7 nucleotides matching TRBD1. The sample here was peripheral blood mononuclear cells (PBMCs), taken when the disease was refractory, from a patient treated with antithyroid drugs. This TCR was recovered from a female donor with Graves disease. The CDR3 nucleotides read TGTGCCAGCGGTACCGGGACAGCAAGCTCCTACGAGCAGTACTTC. Encoded protein: CASGTGTASSYEQYF.